Listed here are 8 T cell receptor beta chains from one sample, sequenced in a study of low-dose radiotherapy and immunotherapy resistance in tumors. The time point is: after trial treatment. Treatment defined: LDRT plus nivolumab, ipilimumab, low-dose cyclophosphamide and aspirin (RACIN trial). Both TCRalpha and TCRbeta chains were reverse transcribed with V-gene-specific primers. TCR amplification ran 15 to 20 PCR cycles using constant-region and V-primer adapter primers. TCRdb fed the reads into MiXCR, producing one record per CDR3 protein. The sample lists roughly 95,000 distinct CDR3 sequences, 20% to 25% occurring once. This sample comprised PBMCs, obtained after low-dose radiotherapy plus immunotherapy. Receptor source: a female donor with ovarian cancer.

This clonotype was seen at least ten times. This chain links TRBV7-2 with TRBJ2-1, with 8 bases aligning to TRBD2. CDR3 size: 15 residues. With 2 bases clipped from V and 5 bases from J, the junction kept 5 bases outside the gene matches. Germline CDR1 reads SGHTA; CDR2 reads FQGNSA. DNA for the CDR3: TGTGCCAGCAGCTTAACCAGCGGGAGAAACAATGAGCAGTTCTTC. It translates to CASSLTSGRNNEQFF.

There are many counts of this clonotype. V usage is TRBV7-6 and J usage is TRBJ2-1; TRBD2 matches 12 bases. The V and J ends lost 7 bases and 8 bases, in that order; junction bases with no gene match: 9. The CDR3 extends over 15 amino acids. CDR1 and CDR2 from the germline V gene are SGHVS and FNYEAQ. The CDR3 sequence: CASNSWTSGDHEQFF. CDR3 in DNA: TGTGCCAGCAACTCTTGGACTAGCGGGGACCATGAGCAGTTCTTC.

This clonotype has at least ten counts. This rearrangement joins TRBV27 to TRBJ2-1; 7 positions agree with TRBD2. Looked up from germline, CDR1 is MNHEY and CDR2 is SMNVEV (reference sequence). This CDR3 has 15 amino acids. With 0 bases clipped from V and 7 bases from J, the junction kept 6 bases outside the gene matches. This CDR3 reads CASSLSGGGRNEQFF. In nucleotides, the CDR3 is TGTGCCAGCAGTTTATCGGGGGGAGGGAGGAATGAGCAGTTCTTC.

This clonotype was observed at least ten times. The chain combines TRBV29-1 with TRBJ1-2; maybe TRBD1 (6 bases). The V gene lost 4 bases and the J gene lost 2 bases, with 11 bases spanning the gap. Germline lookup yields CDR1 SQVTM and CDR2 ANQGSEA. The CDR3 is made up of 13 amino acids. CDR3 protein: CSVAKRGNYGYTF. CDR3 DNA sequence: TGCAGCGTTGCGAAGAGGGGGAACTATGGCTACACCTTC.

The sample holds many counts of this clonotype. The chain recombines TRBV3-1 with TRBJ2-5; the D gene is possibly TRBD2 (6 bases). Trimming stripped 1 base from V and 2 bases from J, with 14 bases between. This CDR3 contains 16 residues. CDR1 is LGHDT and CDR2 is YNNKEL in the germline V gene (reference sequence). CDR3 in amino acids: CASSQVRGRGQETQYF. In DNA form, the CDR3 reads TGTGCCAGCAGCCAAGTAAGGGGACGGGGGCAAGAGACCCAGTACTTC.

This clonotype was seen repeatedly, ten times or more. The V and J genes are TRBV19 and TRBJ2-6, with 14 bases fitting TRBD2. The ends lost 9 bases at V and 4 bases at J; junction bases unmatched: 11. The CDR3 is 18 amino acids. From germline, CDR1 is LNHDA and CDR2 SQIVND (reference sequence). The CDR3 reads CASRTGLAGGGGANVLTF. The CDR3 region has the DNA TGTGCCAGCAGAACTGGACTAGCGGGAGGAGGGGGGGCCAACGTCCTGACTTTC.

In its sample, this clonotype was seen many times. The V and J genes are TRBV19 and TRBJ1-4, with D tentatively TRBD1 (6 bases). V lost 7 bases, J lost 7 bases, and 19 bases lay in between. CDR1 and CDR2 (germline): LNHDA, SQIVND (reference sequence). This CDR3 spans 15 amino acids. CDR3 bases: TGTGCCAGTACCCCGAGAAGGGGGGCGGGTGAAAAACTGTTTTTT. Residues: CASTPRRGAGEKLFF. Drawing the rest from reference TRBV19 and TRBJ1-4, the complete variable domain is DGGITQSPKYLFRKEGQNVTLSCEQNLNHDAMYWYRQDPGQGLRLIYYSQIVNDFQKGDIAEGYSVSREKKESFPLTVTSAQKNPTAFYLCASTPRRGAGEKLFFGSGTQLSVL.

In its sample, this clonotype was seen many times. V gene TRBV4-1 combines with J gene TRBJ2-2; no clear D gene. Germline V gene data show CDR1 as MGHRA and CDR2 as YSYEKL. This CDR3 is built from 16 residues. The germline V and J ends were trimmed by 4 bases and 8 bases, with 20 bases remaining between them. The CDR3 here is CASSPPPPLPEGELFF. The CDR3 DNA is TGCGCCAGCAGCCCTCCCCCGCCCCTCCCGGAGGGGGAGCTGTTTTTT.